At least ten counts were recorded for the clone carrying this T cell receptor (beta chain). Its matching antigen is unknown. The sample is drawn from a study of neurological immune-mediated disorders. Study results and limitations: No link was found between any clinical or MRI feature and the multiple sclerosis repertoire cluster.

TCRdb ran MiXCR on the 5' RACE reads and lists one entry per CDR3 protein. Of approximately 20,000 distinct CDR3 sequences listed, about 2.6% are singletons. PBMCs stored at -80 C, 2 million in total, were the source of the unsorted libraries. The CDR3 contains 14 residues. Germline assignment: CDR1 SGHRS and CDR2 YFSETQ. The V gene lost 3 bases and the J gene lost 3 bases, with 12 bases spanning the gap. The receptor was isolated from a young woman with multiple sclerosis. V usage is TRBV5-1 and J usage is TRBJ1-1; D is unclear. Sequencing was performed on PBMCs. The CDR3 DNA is TGCGCCAGCAGCTACCGAAATAGGGACACTGAAGCTTTCTTT. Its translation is CASSYRNRDTEAFF.